This TCR beta chain was captured by sequencing in a study of T cell repertoires in cytomegalovirus infection (dated by TCRdb to between 2017 and 2020). Broadly, across the study: Donor HLA type was relevant to the analysis, as public TCR beta signatures indicated carriage of CMV infection together with the matching HLA type.

The CDR3 holds 15 amino acids from the cysteine to the phenylalanine. The entry retains the CDR3 DNA only, 45 bases that are in frame from base 1. CDR1 SQVTM and CDR2 ANQGSEA were looked up in the germline V gene. V and J lose 0 bases and 5 bases, and a span of 16 bases separates them. General study outcomes and caveats: The ex vivo response was dominated by HLA-C-restricted CMV-specific TCR beta clonotypes, which also provided the single most frequent clonotype in two of eight donors. In both this cohort and an independent roughly 350-donor cohort, the cumulative frequency of public TCR beta family members distinguished carriers of CMV infection plus the relevant HLA type.

This sample was sequenced with an Illumina HiSeq 1500. TCRdb reanalyzed the raw reads on its own, using fastp at Q25 for trimming and MiXCR for clone calling, and kept in-frame beta chains. Here each entry gathers all rows of one CDR3 protein and keeps the most common genes and DNA. Present in this sample are about 600,000 distinct CDR3 sequences, 20% to 30% of which were seen just once. The ten largest clones capture 7.5% to 9% of the sample. As concerns this clonotype: The target of this receptor is not known. No much larger clonotype is one base removed from it; base qualities were not supplied.

The rearrangement joined TRBV29-1 to TRBJ2-5; perhaps TRBD1 is the D gene, with 5 bases matching. Material: CD8+ T cells from PBMCs. This TCR derives from a human donor in good health (CMV status not recorded). Some clones in this sample may be carry-over from other donors' samples. The sequenced DNA is TGCAGCGTTGAAGATCCGTACCAGGGTTCGGAGACCCAGTACTTC. Translated, it gives CSVEDPYQGSETQYF.